Below are 27 T cell receptor beta chains sequenced from a single sample in a study of identical twins. TCRdb recomputed calls from the 5' RACE reads with MiXCR, one row per CDR3 protein. The sample has under 300,000 distinct CDR3 sequences; 6.5% are singletons. The sample also formed part of further work on T cells expressing NK-cell markers.

Input material: CD8+ T cells sorted from blood. The receptor source for this set is a woman under 30 in good health.

The CDR3 here is CASSSPTPRAGGAYEQYF. DNA for the CDR3: TGTGCCAGCAGCTCCCCAACGCCCCGGGCAGGGGGAGCCTACGAGCAGTACTTC. The rearrangement uses TRBV11-1 and TRBJ2-7, with 7 bases lining up with TRBD1. Germline assignment: CDR1 SGHAT and CDR2 FQDESV (reference sequence). CDR3 size: 18 residues. With 4 bases clipped from V and 2 bases from J, the junction kept 17 bases outside the gene matches.

This clonotype was recorded a few times. The chain combines TRBV11-2 with TRBJ2-1; D gene ambiguous. This CDR3 has 14 residues. V shed 0 bases and J shed 8 bases, with 11 bases lying between them. The V gene's germline CDR1 is SGHAT and CDR2 FQNNGV. CDR3 sequence reads: CASSLDQPLDEQFF. CDR3 DNA: TGTGCCAGCAGCTTAGATCAACCACTGGATGAGCAGTTCTTC.

This clonotype was observed a handful of times. This chain links TRBV12-3 or TRBV12-4 with TRBJ2-2; a weak D match, TRBD2 (7 bases). V lost 4 bases, J lost 4 bases, and 19 bases lay in between. The CDR3 extends over 17 amino acids. Written as DNA, the CDR3 is TGTGCCAGCAGTTCATCTTGGGGGGGGCGCATCACCGGGGAGCTGTTTTTT. It codes for CASSSSWGGRITGELFF.

On this clonotype: The junction and the germline gene differ at one end; a read error may be behind it. The gene calls are TRBV7-3 and TRBJ2-5; TRBD2 might be the D (6 bases). The CDR3 is 14 amino acids. From germline, CDR1 is SGHTA and CDR2 FQGTGA. The CDR3 sequence: CASSFGGVQEAQYF. The DNA of the CDR3 is TGTGCCAGCAGCTTCGGCGGGGTCCAAGAGGCCCAGTACTTC.

This clonotype has at least ten counts. This sequence joins TRBV7-6 and TRBJ2-5, with TRBD2 matching 9 bases. The CDR3 is 16 amino acids. With V trimmed by 1 base and J by 5 bases, 8 bases remained unmatched. The germline gives CDR1 SGHVS, CDR2 FNYEAQ. The CDR3 protein is CASSLEAGGPTETQYF. DNA of the CDR3: TGTGCCAGCAGCTTAGAGGCGGGAGGGCCTACCGAGACCCAGTACTTC. The variable domain in full, completed from reference TRBV7-6 and TRBJ2-5, reads GAGVSQSPRYKVTKRGQDVALRCDPISGHVSLYWYRQALGQGPEFLTYFNYEAQQDKSGLPNDRFSAERPEGSISTLTIQRTEQRDSAMYRCASSLEAGGPTETQYFGPGTRLLVL.

The sample holds a few counts of this clonotype. Here the CDR3 DNA reads TGTGCCAGCAGTAGCGGGGGGGCCGCGAACAAAAACATTCAGTACTTC. Protein: CASSSGGAANKNIQYF. The gene calls are TRBV2 and TRBJ2-4, with 10 positions matching TRBD2. This CDR3 has 16 residues. With V trimmed by 5 bases and J by 3 bases, 7 bases remained unmatched. Germline assignment: CDR1 SNHLY and CDR2 FYNNEI. The full variable domain, completed using reference TRBV2 and TRBJ2-4, is EPEVTQTPSHQVTQMGQEVILRCVPISNHLYFYWYRQILGQKVEFLVSFYNNEISEKSEIFDDQFSVERPDGSNFTLKIRSTKLEDSAMYFCASSSGGAANKNIQYFGAGTRLSVL.

The rearrangement uses TRBV27 and TRBJ2-2, with no clear D. The CDR3 covers 14 residues. CDR1 MNHEY and CDR2 SMNVEV come from the germline V gene (reference sequence). Trimming took 5 bases from V and 6 from J, leaving 13 bases between them. The CDR3 loop reads CASSPGTAAGELFF. The CDR3 DNA follows: TGTGCCAGCAGTCCGGGCACGGCGGCCGGGGAGCTGTTTTTT.

In this sample, this clonotype turned up a few times. The junction differs from germline at one of its ends, possibly a read error. This chain links TRBV7-7 with TRBJ2-7; 8 nucleotides align to TRBD2. CDR1 and CDR2 from the germline V gene are SSHAT and FNYEAQ (reference sequence). The CDR3 extends over 13 amino acids. This CDR3 is CASSSGGSNEQYF. CDR3 DNA: TGTGCTAGCAGCTCGGGGGGGTCGAACGAGCAGTACTTC.

This clonotype showed up just a few times. V gene TRBV27 combines with J gene TRBJ1-5, with TRBD1 matching over 7 bases. The CDR3 is 15 residues long. Trimming cost V 3 bases and J 7 bases; bases outside gene matches: 9. Germline V CDR1 and CDR2: MNHEY, SMNVEV (reference sequence). CDR3 coding DNA: TGTGCCAGCAGTTTGAGAGGGGGCGGGAAGCAGCCCCAGCATTTT. Translated: CASSLRGGGKQPQHF.

The chain is built from TRBV6-2 or TRBV6-3 and TRBJ2-3, with TRBD2 matching over 8 bases. From germline, CDR1 is MNHEY and CDR2 SVGEGT. V dropped 9 bases and J dropped 10; count of bases not matched to a gene: 9. CDR3 length: 12 amino acids. CDR3 sequence reads: CASHPGGLPQYF. The CDR3 coding sequence is TGTGCCAGTCATCCGGGGGGGTTGCCGCAGTATTTT.

The chain recombines TRBV12-3 or TRBV12-4 with TRBJ1-6; the D is unclear. The CDR3 extends over 15 amino acids. V shed 2 bases and J shed 8 bases, with 13 bases lying between them. The CDR3 DNA follows: TGTGCCAGCAGTTTATTCGGGTATGGGGATTCACCCCTCCACTTT. Its translation is CASSLFGYGDSPLHF.

The chain combines TRBV6-2 or TRBV6-3 with TRBJ2-7; tentatively, D is TRBD2 (7 bases). V was clipped by 6 bases and J by 3 bases, with 12 bases between them. The CDR3 length is 13 residues. Germline values: CDR1 MNHEY, CDR2 SVGEGT. In DNA, the CDR3 is TGTGCCAGCAGACAGGGACTAATCTACGAGCAGTACTTC. Translated, it gives CASRQGLIYEQYF.

This clonotype was observed a handful of times. V gene TRBV4-1 combines with J gene TRBJ2-1; D gene uncertain. V was shortened by 1 base and J by 10 bases, with 17 bases between the two germline ends. Germline V gene data show CDR1 as MGHRA and CDR2 as YSYEKL. This CDR3 contains 15 residues. Here the CDR3 reads CASSQAVLLSEEQFF. CDR3 in DNA: TGCGCCAGCAGCCAAGCCGTACTCCTCTCGGAAGAGCAGTTCTTC.

The rearrangement joins TRBV11-2 to TRBJ2-1, with 8 bases aligning to TRBD2. The CDR3 has 17 amino acids. V shed 0 bases and J 6 bases; nucleotides not matched to a gene: 10. Germline V gene sequence: CDR1 SGHAT, CDR2 FQNNGV. CDR3 loop: CASSLDVSGRGGNEQFF. The CDR3 DNA sequence: TGTGCCAGCAGCTTAGATGTCAGCGGGAGAGGAGGCAATGAGCAGTTCTTC.

Many counts were recorded for this clonotype. The chain couples TRBV15 to TRBJ2-2; 9 nucleotides line up with TRBD1. Looked up from germline, CDR1 is LNHNV and CDR2 is YYDKDF (reference sequence). Germline trimming cut 3 bases from V and 6 bases from J; bases unmatched to any gene: 5. The CDR3 is 15 residues long. The CDR3 is CATSRIQGAAGELFF. DNA for the CDR3: TGTGCCACCAGCAGGATACAGGGGGCGGCCGGGGAGCTGTTTTTT.

This clonotype appeared many times. The chain couples TRBV2 to TRBJ2-7; TRBD1 is a possible D gene (6 bases). V lost 4 bases and J 3 bases, leaving 13 bases between the germline ends. This CDR3 is built from 14 residues. CDR1 is SNHLY and CDR2 is FYNNEI in the germline V gene. The CDR3 DNA sequence: TGTGCCAGCAGTGGGATCAGGGGAATCTACGAGCAGTACTTC. Translation gives CASSGIRGIYEQYF.

This clonotype has only a few counts. The chain carries TRBV10-1 and TRBJ2-7, with D possibly TRBD1 on 5 matching bases. The CDR3 has 14 amino acids. The germline V gene has CDR1 WNHNN and CDR2 SYGVQD (reference sequence). V shed 7 bases and J shed 2 bases, with 15 bases lying between them. CDR3 DNA sequence: TGCGCCAGCACTTGTGTGACAGATACCTACGAGCAGTACTTC. Translation gives CASTCVTDTYEQYF.

There are many counts of this clonotype. The rearrangement uses TRBV24-1 and TRBJ1-2; possible D gene TRBD1, 5 bases. The CDR3 has 14 amino acids. Germline values: CDR1 KGHDR, CDR2 SFDVKD. V was shortened by 7 bases and J by 6 bases, with 17 bases between the two germline ends. CDR3 DNA: TGTGCCACCAGCGGCAGTCAGGGTAGAAATGGCTACACCTTC. Encoded protein: CATSGSQGRNGYTF.

This clonotype was counted between two and nine times. The rearrangement joins TRBV7-8 to TRBJ2-3; D is unclear. Germline V lookup: CDR1 SGHVS, CDR2 FQNEAQ. V dropped 3 bases and J dropped 4 bases, with 8 bases sitting between them. The CDR3 contains 13 residues. The CDR3 nucleotides read TGTGCCAGCAGCTTCGGTGGTGCAGATACGCAGTATTTT. As protein: CASSFGGADTQYF.

This clonotype has a handful of counts. This chain joins TRBV11-2 and TRBJ2-1, with 15 nucleotides matching TRBD2. Looked up from germline, CDR1 is SGHAT and CDR2 is FQNNGV. The V segment lost 6 bases and the J segment 4 bases; nucleotides outside the gene matches: 10. The CDR3 length is 18 residues. The DNA of the CDR3 is TGTGCCAGCAGACGGGGTAGGACTAGCGGGGGGGTGTACAATGAGCAGTTCTTC. This sequence encodes CASRRGRTSGGVYNEQFF.

In its sample, this clonotype was seen many times. The J gene is TRBJ2-7, the V gene TRBV11-2, with TRBD1 as a possible D gene (5 bases). The CDR3 sequence is 16 residues long. V lost 4 bases and J lost 3, with 19 bases in between. Germline V gives CDR1 SGHAT, CDR2 FQNNGV. The CDR3 loop reads CASSSPERTLLYEQYF. The CDR3 bases are TGTGCCAGCAGCTCCCCAGAGAGGACACTACTCTACGAGCAGTACTTC.

This chain links TRBV7-9 with TRBJ2-5; D unclear. V was cut by 6 bases and J by 5 bases, with 16 bases left in between. CDR3 length: 14 residues. Germline CDR1 is SEHNR and CDR2 is FQNEAQ (reference sequence). The CDR3 DNA reads as TGTGCCAGCAGTCCCACGTTGGGAAGGGAGACCCAGTACTTC. Amino acid sequence: CASSPTLGRETQYF. The complete variable domain, with remaining parts taken from reference TRBV7-9 and TRBJ2-5, reads DTGVSQNPRHKITKRGQNVTFRCDPISEHNRLYWYRQTLGQGPEFLTYFQNEAQLEKSRLLSDRFSAERPKGSFSTLEIQRTEQGDSAMYLCASSPTLGRETQYFGPGTRLLVL.

This clonotype occurred many times. The chain has TRBV9 and TRBJ1-4; D gene ambiguous. The ends were cut back, 3 bases at V and 0 bases at J, with 6 bases in the middle. The length of the CDR3 is 14 residues. Germline lookup yields CDR1 SGDLS and CDR2 YYNGEE. This CDR3 reads CASSAGATNEKLFF. The CDR3 nucleotides read TGTGCCAGCAGCGCTGGTGCAACTAATGAAAAACTGTTTTTT. The entire variable domain, with the rest obtained from reference TRBV9 and TRBJ1-4, is as follows: DSGVTQTPKHLITATGQRVTLRCSPRSGDLSVYWYQQSLDQGLQFLIQYYNGEERAKGNILERFSAQQFPDLHSELNLSSLELGDSALYFCASSAGATNEKLFFGSGTQLSVL.

This chain joins TRBV2 and TRBJ2-3; 8 bases match TRBD2. The CDR3 length is 15 residues. V shed 5 bases and J 2 bases; nucleotides not matched to a gene: 6. Germline CDR1 is SNHLY and CDR2 is FYNNEI. CDR3 residues: CASSYLAGNTDTQYF. CDR3 DNA: TGTGCCAGCAGTTATTTAGCGGGGAACACAGATACGCAGTATTTT.

The chain joins TRBV7-6 to TRBJ2-7; possibly TRBD1 or TRBD2 for D (5 bases each). Looked up from germline, CDR1 is SGHVS and CDR2 is FNYEAQ. Trimming took 3 bases from V and 2 from J, leaving 14 bases between them. The CDR3 is 15 residues long. The CDR3 reads CASSLGTPPAYEQYF. The CDR3 region has the DNA TGTGCCAGCAGCTTGGGGACCCCTCCCGCCTACGAGCAGTACTTC.

The J gene is TRBJ2-2, the V gene TRBV29-1, with 8 nucleotides matching TRBD2. The CDR3 contains 14 residues. Germline lookup yields CDR1 SQVTM and CDR2 ANQGSEA. The V and J ends lost 4 bases and 5 bases, in that order; junction bases with no gene match: 6. CDR3 DNA sequence: TGCAGCGTTGGGTTAGCGGGGCGGACCGGGGAGCTGTTTTTT. Its protein product is CSVGLAGRTGELFF.

This clonotype was seen a few times. The junction departs from the called germline gene at one end, perhaps through a read error. The V and J genes are TRBV27 and TRBJ2-1; 9 bases match TRBD1. This CDR3 spans 13 amino acids. Per germline, CDR1 MNHEY and CDR2 SMNVEV (reference sequence). This CDR3 reads CASSLSMDRGTIF. For the CDR3, the DNA is TGTGCCAGCAGTTTATCTATGGACAGGGGCACGATCTTC.